A selection of T cell receptor beta chains follows, all from one sample in a study of OX40 agonist ivuxolimab in advanced cancers. The repertoire was sequenced with immunoSEQ multiplex PCR; TCRdb's copy has only in-frame clones and lacks some. The sample includes some 78,000 clones, around nine tenths of them seen just once. The source material was CD4+ or CD8+ T cells sorted from blood, sampled in a trial of the OX40 agonist ivuxolimab. Receptors originate from an adult with an advanced solid tumor such as melanoma, head and neck, liver or kidney cancer. The conserved cysteine and the conserved F or W are not part of the CDR3 here. D genes are given only for firm matches. Rows give clone size only sometimes, using once, few, many, or a class for an expanded clone.

J gene,clone size,V gene,D gene,CDR3 protein
TRBJ1-2,-,TRBV18,-,ASSPVPLGAGYT
TRBJ1-2,-,TRBV5-6,-,ASSFQGYRGYT
TRBJ2-1,-,TRBV29-1,TRBD1,SVGFLGDRALNEQF
TRBJ1-5,-,TRBV18,-,ASSPGRDQPQH
TRBJ1-1,-,TRBV7-2,-,ASSRGYGDTEAF
TRBJ1-3,-,TRBV7-3,-,ASSPDSSGNTIY
TRBJ1-2,-,TRBV5-1,-,ASSLVPSGRGYT
TRBJ2-5,-,TRBV9,-,ASSVRGRYQETQY
TRBJ1-1,medium-sized,TRBV7-3,-,ASSLTSRTEAF
TRBJ2-5,-,TRBV2,TRBD2,ASSSQSGGFQETQY
TRBJ2-7,-,TRBV27,-,ASSLSGRSYEQY
TRBJ2-3,once,TRBV4-1,-,ASSQAVQTDTQY
TRBJ1-3,-,TRBV21-1,-,APGDPSGNTIY
TRBJ2-4,-,TRBV4-2,-,ASSQLSQKGAIQY
TRBJ1-5,once,TRBV28,-,ASSATSGGRNQPQH
TRBJ1-1,-,TRBV9,-,ASSVDGRGDTEAF
TRBJ1-2,once,TRBV15,-,ATSRVSGSAYGYT
TRBJ1-1,once,TRBV19,TRBD1,ASSIDWDSEAF
TRBJ1-2,-,TRBV2,-,ASIRDFLVNNGYT
TRBJ1-1,once,TRBV11-3,-,ASSRSMNTEAF
TRBJ1-2,-,TRBV5-1,TRBD1,ASSAQGAEYGYT
TRBJ1-4,-,TRBV6-1,-,ASSEYPPRDSEKLF
TRBJ2-5,-,TRBV18,-,ASSPRPPETQY
TRBJ2-3,-,TRBV7-6,-,ASSSGPATSTDTQY
TRBJ2-7,-,TRBV18,-,ASSLTGTGPHEQY
TRBJ2-7,-,TRBV11-2,-,ASSLGLQWGESYEQY
TRBJ2-4,-,TRBV10-1,-,ASSDSQVNIQY
TRBJ2-3,-,TRBV9,-,ASSVGGWGPTDTQY
TRBJ1-1,-,TRBV5-4,TRBD1,ASSPRTGVEPPEAF
TRBJ1-1,-,TRBV9,-,ASSVGQLNTEAF
TRBJ2-1,-,TRBV7-3,-,ASSLTKGDEQF
TRBJ2-5,-,TRBV28,-,ASSFPSGELQETQY
TRBJ2-7,-,TRBV6-1,-,ASSLGREQY
TRBJ2-2,-,TRBV7-2,-,ASTTGLRTGELF
TRBJ2-1,-,TRBV28,TRBD2,ASSAGGGYNEQF
TRBJ1-5,-,TRBV5-1,-,ASSPDGNQPQH
TRBJ1-5,-,TRBV19,-,ASRDNNQPQH
TRBJ2-7,-,TRBV7-8,-,ASSLNRVDEQY
TRBJ2-7,-,TRBV19,-,ASSIGTGSYEQY
TRBJ1-4,-,TRBV28,TRBD1,ASSQTGGDNEKLF
TRBJ1-1,-,TRBV29-1,TRBD1,SVALRGPLNTEAF
TRBJ1-3,-,TRBV4-1,-,ASSPLGVSGNTIY
TRBJ1-5,-,TRBV15,-,ATSKVNSNQPQH
TRBJ1-2,-,TRBV2,-,AGGGTGSYGYT
TRBJ2-1,once,TRBV4-2,-,ASSQEVMAQNNEQF
TRBJ2-3,-,TRBV5-1,-,ASSFGPGGASTDTQY
TRBJ2-7,-,TRBV18,TRBD1,ASSPPGQGDYEQY
TRBJ2-7,-,TRBV25-1,-,ASSEVGRSYEQY
TRBJ1-1,once,TRBV6-1,-,ASSEYGANTEAF